A selection of T cell receptor beta chains follows, all from one sample in a study of beta chain features in type 1 diabetes. The protocol was immunoSEQ multiplex PCR, while the TCRdb copy is restricted to in-frame clones and leaves out a portion. This table holds hundreds of thousands of clones, roughly an eighth found once. Sequenced input: naive CD4+ T cells from blood. The receptors were sampled from a man between 18 and 29 years old with type 1 diabetes. The CDR3 runs from the conserved cysteine through the conserved F or W. A D gene is named only where the DNA matches it firmly. Clone size appears in some rows only: once, few, many, or a class for an expanded clone.

j_gene: TRBJ2-5
v_gene: TRBV14
abundance: few
d_gene: .
CDR3aa: CASSPRAAAQETQYF

j_gene: TRBJ2-1
v_gene: TRBV5-1
abundance: once
d_gene: .
CDR3aa: CASSSRQVYEQFF

j_gene: TRBJ1-1
v_gene: TRBV10-3
abundance: few
d_gene: .
CDR3aa: CAITGPGASQAFF

j_gene: TRBJ2-7
v_gene: TRBV18
abundance: few
d_gene: TRBD2
CDR3aa: CASSLRGDVYEQYF

j_gene: TRBJ2-2
v_gene: TRBV7-9
abundance: .
d_gene: .
CDR3aa: CASSPGGTSNTGELFF

j_gene: TRBJ2-1
v_gene: TRBV9
abundance: .
d_gene: TRBD2
CDR3aa: CASSVGGGAPIVYNEQFF

j_gene: TRBJ2-7
v_gene: TRBV29-1
abundance: .
d_gene: .
CDR3aa: CSVVPGDIMSYEQYF

j_gene: TRBJ1-6
v_gene: TRBV18
abundance: .
d_gene: .
CDR3aa: CASSPAASYSPLHF

j_gene: TRBJ2-2
v_gene: TRBV25-1
abundance: few
d_gene: TRBD1
CDR3aa: CASSKDGTVLTGELFF

j_gene: TRBJ1-2
v_gene: TRBV7-9
abundance: .
d_gene: .
CDR3aa: CASSLAFQGVGYTF

j_gene: TRBJ2-2
v_gene: TRBV9
abundance: few
d_gene: .
CDR3aa: CASSPRVGVKELFF

j_gene: TRBJ2-5
v_gene: TRBV2
abundance: few
d_gene: .
CDR3aa: CASRRTEQETQYF

j_gene: TRBJ2-5
v_gene: TRBV6-5
abundance: few
d_gene: TRBD2
CDR3aa: CASRLLASETQYF

j_gene: TRBJ2-3
v_gene: TRBV27
abundance: few
d_gene: .
CDR3aa: CASSLVQGGGWTDTQYF

j_gene: TRBJ1-1
v_gene: TRBV2
abundance: .
d_gene: TRBD1
CDR3aa: CASKTGEVTEAFF

j_gene: TRBJ1-2
v_gene: TRBV30
abundance: .
d_gene: TRBD1
CDR3aa: CAWSVRGPVNIANYGYTF

j_gene: TRBJ2-3
v_gene: TRBV7-3
abundance: .
d_gene: .
CDR3aa: CASSQGRSTDTQYF

j_gene: TRBJ2-1
v_gene: TRBV19
abundance: .
d_gene: TRBD2
CDR3aa: CASSIRWGGLYNEQFF

j_gene: TRBJ2-2
v_gene: TRBV7-9
abundance: few
d_gene: .
CDR3aa: CASSPVKGTGELFF

j_gene: TRBJ2-3
v_gene: TRBV4-1
abundance: .
d_gene: .
CDR3aa: CASSHPSTDTQYF

j_gene: TRBJ2-5
v_gene: TRBV7-9
abundance: few
d_gene: .
CDR3aa: CASSLVGVTQETQYF

j_gene: TRBJ1-1
v_gene: TRBV7-2
abundance: few
d_gene: TRBD1
CDR3aa: CASSFFGTGNTEAFF

j_gene: TRBJ2-3
v_gene: TRBV30
abundance: .
d_gene: TRBD2
CDR3aa: CAWSHMLTSGGAHADTQYF

j_gene: TRBJ1-5
v_gene: TRBV15
abundance: few
d_gene: .
CDR3aa: CATSRNPVNQPQHF

j_gene: TRBJ2-7
v_gene: TRBV30
abundance: few
d_gene: .
CDR3aa: CAWKAGSSYEQYF

j_gene: TRBJ1-1
v_gene: TRBV7-9
abundance: few
d_gene: .
CDR3aa: CASSLRGENTEAFF

j_gene: TRBJ2-7
v_gene: TRBV10-3
abundance: few
d_gene: .
CDR3aa: CATSPGSGQYF

j_gene: TRBJ1-1
v_gene: TRBV4-2
abundance: .
d_gene: .
CDR3aa: CASSQVSREAFF

j_gene: TRBJ2-7
v_gene: TRBV4-1
abundance: few
d_gene: TRBD1
CDR3aa: CASSQDISQGVSYEQYF

j_gene: TRBJ2-5
v_gene: TRBV11-3
abundance: .
d_gene: .
CDR3aa: CASSFTAEETQYF

j_gene: TRBJ2-4
v_gene: TRBV9
abundance: .
d_gene: .
CDR3aa: CASSAGIAKNIQYF

j_gene: TRBJ2-1
v_gene: TRBV30
abundance: .
d_gene: TRBD2
CDR3aa: CAWSVERTSGSGVYNEQFF

j_gene: TRBJ2-1
v_gene: TRBV5-1
abundance: .
d_gene: .
CDR3aa: CASSSFAYPSYNEQFF

j_gene: TRBJ1-1
v_gene: TRBV7-9
abundance: .
d_gene: .
CDR3aa: CASSLLGLNTEAFF

j_gene: TRBJ1-6
v_gene: TRBV7-8
abundance: few
d_gene: .
CDR3aa: CASSLQGGISPLHF

j_gene: TRBJ2-5
v_gene: TRBV5-1
abundance: few
d_gene: .
CDR3aa: CASSLAGIQETQYF

j_gene: TRBJ1-4
v_gene: TRBV4-1
abundance: .
d_gene: .
CDR3aa: CASSQGHTEKLFF

j_gene: TRBJ1-1
v_gene: TRBV30
abundance: .
d_gene: .
CDR3aa: CAWSVQDTEAFF

j_gene: TRBJ1-5
v_gene: TRBV10-3
abundance: .
d_gene: .
CDR3aa: CAISDRAGSNQPQHF

j_gene: TRBJ2-1
v_gene: TRBV7-8
abundance: .
d_gene: .
CDR3aa: CASSLGPASYNEQFF

j_gene: TRBJ2-3
v_gene: TRBV11-2
abundance: .
d_gene: TRBD2
CDR3aa: CASSLTSGATDTQYF

j_gene: TRBJ1-5
v_gene: TRBV29-1
abundance: .
d_gene: TRBD1
CDR3aa: CSVRTGSNQPQHF